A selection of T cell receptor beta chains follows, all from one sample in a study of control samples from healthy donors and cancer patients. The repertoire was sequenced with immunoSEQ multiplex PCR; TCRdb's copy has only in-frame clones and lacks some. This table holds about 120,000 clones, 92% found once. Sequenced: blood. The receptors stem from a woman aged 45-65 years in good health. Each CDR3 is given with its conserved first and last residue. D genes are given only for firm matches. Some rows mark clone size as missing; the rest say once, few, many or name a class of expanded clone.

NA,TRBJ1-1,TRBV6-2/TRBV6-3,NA,CASSLQGENTEAFF,TGTGCCAGCAGCCTACAGGGTGAGAACACTGAAGCTTTCTTT
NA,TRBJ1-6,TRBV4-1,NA,CASSQDVGGDNSPLHF,TGCGCCAGCAGCCAAGATGTAGGAGGGGATAATTCACCCCTCCACTTT
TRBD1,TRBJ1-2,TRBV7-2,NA,CASSIDRVYGYTF,TGTGCCAGCAGCATAGACAGGGTCTATGGCTACACCTTC
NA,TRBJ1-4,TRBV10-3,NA,CAISGGGNEKLFF,TGTGCCATCAGCGGCGGCGGAAATGAAAAACTGTTTTTT
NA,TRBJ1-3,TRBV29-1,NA,CSVETGSGNTIYF,TGCAGCGTTGAAACGGGGTCTGGAAACACCATATATTTT
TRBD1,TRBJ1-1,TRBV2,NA,CASLVQGEYSEAFF,TGTGCCAGCTTAGTACAGGGGGAATATTCTGAAGCTTTCTTT
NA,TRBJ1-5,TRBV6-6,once,CASKEGGGNQPQHF,TGTGCCAGTAAAGAGGGAGGTGGCAATCAGCCCCAGCATTTT
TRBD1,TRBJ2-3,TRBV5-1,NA,CASSPASDRIGHTRQYF,TGCGCCAGCAGCCCAGCTTCGGACAGGATAGGCCATACGAGGCAGTATTTT
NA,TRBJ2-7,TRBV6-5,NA,CASSRDRLPPYEQYF,TGTGCCAGCAGCCGCGACAGGCTACCCCCCTACGAGCAGTACTTC
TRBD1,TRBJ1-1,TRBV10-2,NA,CASSEGQGRVTNTEAFF,TGCGCCAGCAGTGAGGGACAGGGAAGAGTCACTAACACTGAAGCTTTCTTT